The rows below give T cell receptor beta chains drawn from one sample of a study of shared clonotypes between healthy human individuals. The repertoire was sequenced with immunoSEQ multiplex PCR; TCRdb's copy has only in-frame clones and lacks some. This sample carries roughly 1,100,000 clones, 65% to 75% of them seen once, and the ten largest clones take approximately 1.5%. Sequenced: memory CD4+ T cells sorted from blood. The origin of the receptors is a man younger than 35 in good health. Each CDR3 is given with its conserved first and last residue. Fields, in order: clone size, D gene, J gene, V gene, CDR3 DNA, CDR3 protein. The D gene is left open where the match is weak. Clone size is stated in some rows and not others, as once, few, many or a class when expanded.

NA TRBD1 TRBJ1-2 TRBV7-2 TGTGCCAGCAGCACAAACAGGGGGTATGGCTACACCTTC CASSTNRGYGYTF
NA TRBD1 TRBJ1-1 TRBV19 TGTGCCAGTACCTCTCCGGACAGGGGACCTGAAGCTTTCTTT CASTSPDRGPEAFF
few NA TRBJ2-6 TRBV2 TGTGCCAGCAGTGTTATTCCCTCTGGGGCCAACGTCCTGACTTTC CASSVIPSGANVLTF
NA NA TRBJ2-7 TRBV4-1 TGCGCCAGCAGCCCCATAGCCCCCGGTGGCTACGAGCAGTACTTC CASSPIAPGGYEQYF
NA NA TRBJ2-3 TRBV10-3 TGTGCCATCAGTGAGGGAGCTAGCACAGATACGCAGTATTTT CAISEGASTDTQYF
NA TRBD1 TRBJ1-2 TRBV5-1 TGCGCCAGCAGTCCGACAGGGTACTATGGCTACACCTTC CASSPTGYYGYTF
NA NA TRBJ2-3 TRBV4-1 TGCGCCAGCAGCCATCGGGAAAACACAGATACGCAGTATTTT CASSHRENTDTQYF
NA TRBD1 TRBJ2-1 TRBV5-4 TGTGCCAGCAGCTTGGGAGGACAGGGGTGGAATGAGCAGTTCTTC CASSLGGQGWNEQFF
NA NA TRBJ2-7 TRBV5-1 TGCGCCAGCAGCCCCCCAGGAGGGCTCGAGCAGTACTTC CASSPPGGLEQYF
many NA TRBJ2-3 TRBV5-1 TGCGCCAGCAGCTTGTCCGGGGGCGCGGGCACAGATACGCAGTATTTT CASSLSGGAGTDTQYF
NA NA TRBJ2-1 TRBV5-4 TGTGCCAGCAGCCGACGGGGAACCGACAATGAGCAGTTCTTC CASSRRGTDNEQFF
NA NA TRBJ2-7 TRBV14 TGTGCCAGCTCCCACGGGACGTTCTCCTACGAGCAGTACTTC CASSHGTFSYEQYF
few TRBD1 TRBJ1-2 TRBV15 TGTGCCACCAGCAGAGCATCCCAGGGGGTCTATGGCTACACCTTC CATSRASQGVYGYTF
NA NA TRBJ2-5 TRBV30 TGTACCTGGAGTGCCAGTTCCGCGGTCCAGTACTTC CTWSASSAVQYF
NA TRBD2 TRBJ2-3 TRBV5-1 TGCGCCAGCAGCCCTGGGGCTAGCGGGGGGGTAGGGACAGATACGCAGTATTTT CASSPGASGGVGTDTQYF
few TRBD1 TRBJ1-2 TRBV7-2 TGTGCCAGCAGTCCCGGGACAGGCTTCTATGGCTACACCTTC CASSPGTGFYGYTF
NA TRBD1 TRBJ1-5 TRBV9 TGTGCCAGCAGCGCGACAGGGGGCCCTGGTCAGCCCCAGCATTTT CASSATGGPGQPQHF
NA TRBD2 TRBJ2-1 TRBV30 TGTGCCTGGGCCGTGACTAGCGGGAGCTACAATGAGCAGTTCTTC CAWAVTSGSYNEQFF
NA NA TRBJ2-7 TRBV30 TGTGCCTGGACTAGTTCCTACGAGCAGTACTTC CAWTSSYEQYF
NA NA TRBJ2-5 TRBV5-6 TGTGCCAGCAGCTTGGTGACCCAGAAAGAGACCCAGTACTTC CASSLVTQKETQYF
NA NA TRBJ2-3 TRBV9 TGTGCCAGCAGCGTTCAAACCCCGCCAGATACGCAGTATTTT CASSVQTPPDTQYF
NA TRBD1 TRBJ2-5 TRBV5-1 TGCGCCAGCAGCGCGGGGACAGGAGGAGGCCAAGAGACCCAGTACTTC CASSAGTGGGQETQYF
NA NA TRBJ2-1 TRBV5-1 TGCGCCAGCAGAACTTACCAGGTTACCTCCTACAATGAGCAGTTCTTC CASRTYQVTSYNEQFF
NA NA TRBJ1-1 TRBV7-3 TGTGCCAGCAGCCTGGATTACAGGATCACTGAAGCTTTCTTT CASSLDYRITEAFF
many NA TRBJ1-1 TRBV11-1 TGTGCCAGCAGCCAACTTTGGGACACTGAAGCTTTCTTT CASSQLWDTEAFF
NA TRBD1 TRBJ1-2 TRBV5-4 TGTGCCAGCAGCTCGGACAGGACATATGGCTACACCTTC CASSSDRTYGYTF
once NA TRBJ2-5 TRBV7-7 TGTGCTAGCAGCTTAGGGCCCTTCCAAGAGACCCAGTACTTC CASSLGPFQETQYF
NA NA TRBJ2-7 TRBV4-1 TGCGCCAGCAGCCCCAAACGGGGGAATACCGAGCAGTACTTC CASSPKRGNTEQYF
NA NA TRBJ2-7 TRBV6-6 TGTGCCAGCAGTCCCCTTTTAGGCTACGAGCAGTACTTC CASSPLLGYEQYF
NA TRBD2 TRBJ2-3 TRBV10-3 TGTGCCATCAGTGAGGGGGGGGTTAGCACAGATACGCAGTATTTT CAISEGGVSTDTQYF
NA NA TRBJ1-2 TRBV19 TGTGCCAGTAGTATAGCTCCGGGGGCGCGTCTAACTGGCTATGGCTACACCTTC CASSIAPGARLTGYGYTF